Below, one TCR beta chain is given with its context. Its antigen specificity is not known. One base away there is no much larger clone; base qualities are not given. For four to six biomarker-study patients, CD4+ cells were further sorted into CD25+CD127- cells. Lesional scalp punch biopsies and peripheral blood were collected from alopecia areata patients. PBMCs were isolated by density centrifugation and stained for CD3, CD4 and CD8, and CD4+ and CD8+ T cells were sorted on a FACSAria. The untreated alopecia areata patients were recruited through a multicenter biomarker study. The junction shows trimming of 5 bases on V and 0 bases on J, plus 7 bases between the germline ends. CDR1 and CDR2 were assigned from the germline V gene as SGHTA and FQGTGA. The CDR3 runs 13 residues from the cysteine to the phenylalanine. The DNA shown is the 39-base CDR3, in frame from base 1. This entry is derived from a study of CD8+ T cells in alopecia areata listed by TCRdb under 2018. At the level of the whole study: High-throughput TCRbeta sequencing was used to examine T cell clonal expansion in alopecia areata in both the C3H/HeJ mouse model and human patients. In humans, TCRbeta sequencing was performed on scalp tissue and on sorted CD4+ and CD8+ peripheral blood T cells from healthy controls and from patients with patchy or totalis/universalis alopecia areata. Clonality in the scalp was compared among normal scalp (n=4), patchy alopecia areata scalp (n=8), and alopecia totalis/universalis scalp (n=8). The RNA source kit depended on sample type: the PAXgene miRNA kit for fixed scalp, the miRNeasy kit for PBMCs, and the RNeasy kit for mouse skin. immunoSEQ multiplex PCR using 35 Vbeta forward primers and 13 Jbeta reverse primers was used to amplify TCRbeta CDR3 regions. The full study reports these points: Resident alphabeta T cells in normal human skin are also sequenced, complicating scalp TCR repertoire analysis, unlike mouse skin dominated by gammadelta T cells. Compared with mice, TCR sequences shared between patients were less clear, possibly partly because of HLA diversity across the patient population. Compared with normal scalp, lesional scalp, particularly in alopecia totalis/universalis, had higher clonality and more expanded CD8+ clones, which suggests antigenic drive.

Library prep was done by the immunoSEQ multiplex PCR assay. RNA was extracted from all samples and reverse transcribed into cDNA, which served as template for TCR sequencing. First-strand cDNA was synthesized with SuperScript III using a 2:1 mix of oligo-dT and random hexamers. A synthetic immune receptor repertoire was used to measure amplification bias, and any remaining bias was corrected computationally. Per the source publication's procedure: Raw reads were preprocessed to remove errors, and CDR3 was defined according to IMGT conventions as the region from the conserved cysteine to phenylalanine. To get clonality, Shannon entropy was normalized by log2 of the number of productive unique TCRs and the result was subtracted from 1. CD4 or CD8 identity of scalp clones was inferred by cross-referencing scalp TCRbeta sequences with sorted blood CD4 and CD8 repertoires. This immuneACCESS table, as held by TCRdb, lists in-frame sequences with V and J called but not all clones. Of the missing ones, under half trace to an unresolved V gene in checked studies; the others have no known cause. V, J and clone size were drawn from that table, and D and trimming were deduced from the DNA. This sample has about 37,000 clones in its table, and around half of those were observed once. Clones ranked in the top ten supply around 1.8% of the sample.

Sequenced input: CD4+ Tregs sorted from blood. The V and J genes are TRBV7-3 and TRBJ1-1; a confident D gene designation cannot be given. This clonotype was sampled from a human donor with alopecia areata. The CDR3: CASSPSMNTEAFF. The nucleotides are TGTGCCAGCAGCCCGAGTATGAACACTGAAGCTTTCTTT.